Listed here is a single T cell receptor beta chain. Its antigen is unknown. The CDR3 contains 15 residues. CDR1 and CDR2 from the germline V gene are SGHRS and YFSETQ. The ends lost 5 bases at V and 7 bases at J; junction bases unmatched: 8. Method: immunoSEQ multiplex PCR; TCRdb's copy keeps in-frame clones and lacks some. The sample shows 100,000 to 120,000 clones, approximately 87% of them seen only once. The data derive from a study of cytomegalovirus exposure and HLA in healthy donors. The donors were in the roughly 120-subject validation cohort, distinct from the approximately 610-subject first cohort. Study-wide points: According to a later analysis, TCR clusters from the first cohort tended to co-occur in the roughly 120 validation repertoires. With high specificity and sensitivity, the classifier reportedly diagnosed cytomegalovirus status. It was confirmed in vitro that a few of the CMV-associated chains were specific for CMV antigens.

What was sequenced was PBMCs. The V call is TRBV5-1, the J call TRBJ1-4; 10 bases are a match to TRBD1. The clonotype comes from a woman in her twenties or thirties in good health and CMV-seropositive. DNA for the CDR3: TGCGCCAGCAGTCTAACCGGGACAGGGGTTGAAAAACTGTTTTTT. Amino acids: CASSLTGTGVEKLFF.